This is a list of T cell receptor beta chains from one sample in a study of blood T cell repertoires in COVID-19. The protocol was immunoSEQ multiplex PCR, while the TCRdb copy is restricted to in-frame clones and leaves out a portion. The sample records a few hundred thousand clones, around 85% being singletons. Sequencing used PBMCs or T cells enriched from blood (not recorded which). The receptor source for this set is a man aged 35 to 55 who had recovered from COVID-19. CDR3s include the opening cysteine and the closing phenylalanine or tryptophan. The D gene is left open where the match is weak. Not all rows give a size; the values are once, few, many and, for expanded clones, a class.

TGTGCTAGCAGCTTAGACAGGAATTCACCCCTCCACTTT	CASSLDRNSPLHF	TRBV7-7	TRBJ1-6	13	NA	NA
TGTGCCAGCAGCCAAAGTGGGGGGGCGCGAGACGAGCAGTACTTC	CASSQSGGARDEQYF	TRBV21-1	TRBJ2-7	15	NA	NA
TGCGCCAGCAGCTTGGGAGCAGGGCCTTACAATGAGCAGTTCTTC	CASSLGAGPYNEQFF	TRBV5-1	TRBJ2-1	15	NA	NA
TGTGCCAGCAGCCAAGAAATCTCCAGCGGGACCAATAAAAACCGGAATGAGCAGTTCTTC	CASSQEISSGTNKNRNEQFF	TRBV14	TRBJ2-1	20	NA	TRBD2
TGTGCCAGCAGTGAGGCCGGGTTCTCCTACGAGCAGTACTTC	CASSEAGFSYEQYF	TRBV6-1	TRBJ2-7	14	NA	NA
TGCAGCGTTGAAGAGCTGGACAGGAAGAACACTGAAGCTTTCTTT	CSVEELDRKNTEAFF	TRBV29-1	TRBJ1-1	15	once	TRBD1
TGTGCCAGCAGCAGAGGACTAGCGGGAGGACATGAGCAGTTCTTC	CASSRGLAGGHEQFF	TRBV21-1	TRBJ2-1	15	NA	NA
TGTGCCTGGAGTGTTCGCGGTAGCATGAACACAGATACGCAGTATTTT	CAWSVRGSMNTDTQYF	TRBV30	TRBJ2-3	16	NA	NA
TGCAGCGTCGGACAGGGATTGGACACTGAAGCTTTCTTT	CSVGQGLDTEAFF	TRBV29-1	TRBJ1-1	13	NA	TRBD1
TGCGCCAGCAGCCAAGGGGGACAGGGAGGTGGGGAGCTGTTTTTT	CASSQGGQGGGELFF	TRBV4-1	TRBJ2-2	15	NA	TRBD1
TGTGCCAGTAGTATCGCGAGGGCGAACACTGAAGCTTTCTTT	CASSIARANTEAFF	TRBV19	TRBJ1-1	14	NA	NA
TGTGCCTGGAGTACCCCTGGATGTAGTCGACTCCCCGACTACGAGCAGTACTTC	CAWSTPGCSRLPDYEQYF	TRBV30	TRBJ2-7	18	NA	NA
TGTGCCAGCAGCTTGGCCCCGGCAGGCCAGGGAACCTACGAGCAGTACTTC	CASSLAPAGQGTYEQYF	TRBV5-5	TRBJ2-7	17	once	NA
TGTGCCAGCAGCCAAGGAGAACTCTTGAGCTCTGGAAACACCATATATTTT	CASSQGELLSSGNTIYF	TRBV3-1/TRBV3-2	TRBJ1-3	17	NA	NA
TGCGCCAGCAGCTTGGTCGGGACAGGGGGTTTGGACTATGGCTACACCTTC	CASSLVGTGGLDYGYTF	TRBV5-1	TRBJ1-2	17	NA	TRBD1
TGTGCCAGCAGCTTAGGGCTCAGTGCAGGAGATACGCAGTATTTT	CASSLGLSAGDTQYF	TRBV7-2	TRBJ2-3	15	NA	NA
TGTGCCAGCAACCCTGGGGGGGGTGCAACTAATGAAAAACTGTTTTTT	CASNPGGGATNEKLFF	TRBV25-1	TRBJ1-4	16	NA	NA
TGTGCCAGCAGCTTTTCCCAGTACGAGCAGTACTTC	CASSFSQYEQYF	TRBV7-2	TRBJ2-7	12	NA	NA
TGCGCCAGCAGTCAACATTTCCTATTCAGGGAAGGCAATCAGCCCCAGCATTTT	CASSQHFLFREGNQPQHF	TRBV23-1	TRBJ1-5	18	NA	NA
TGCGCCAGCAGCCCGGACAGCTACGAGCAGTACTTC	CASSPDSYEQYF	TRBV5-1	TRBJ2-7	12	NA	NA
TGTGCCAGCAGTTTGACTAGCGGGACCAATGAGCAGTTCTTC	CASSLTSGTNEQFF	TRBV2	TRBJ2-1	14	NA	TRBD2
TGTGCCAGCAGTTCCCCGGCGACAGGGAAGGACGAGCAGTACTTC	CASSSPATGKDEQYF	TRBV6-6	TRBJ2-7	15	NA	TRBD1
TGTGCCAGCAGCTCCACCCTAGCGGGAGCTTCTAATGAGCAGTTCTTC	CASSSTLAGASNEQFF	TRBV7-9	TRBJ2-1	16	NA	TRBD2
TGTGCCAGCAGCGCCGGACAGGGGACTCATTTTAACACCGGGGAGCTGTTTTTT	CASSAGQGTHFNTGELFF	TRBV13	TRBJ2-2	18	few	TRBD1
TGTGCCAGCAGTGAAGCTGGGGGAGGAGGGGCAAACACCATATATTTT	CASSEAGGGGANTIYF	TRBV2	TRBJ1-3	16	NA	NA
TGTGCCAGCAGCCACGCCGGGACAGGGCCCTACGAGCAGTACTTC	CASSHAGTGPYEQYF	TRBV14	TRBJ2-7	15	NA	TRBD1
TGTGCCACCAGTGTGGGCGGGGGCAGCTCCTACAATGAGCAGTTCTTC	CATSVGGGSSYNEQFF	TRBV24-1	TRBJ2-1	16	NA	NA
TGTGCCAGCAGTGAGAGGGGAGGGAGCAATCAGCCCCAGCATTTT	CASSERGGSNQPQHF	TRBV2	TRBJ1-5	15	NA	NA
TGTGCCAGCACCCTCGGACAGGGGTTCCCGAACTATGGCTACACCTTC	CASTLGQGFPNYGYTF	TRBV3-1/TRBV3-2	TRBJ1-2	16	NA	TRBD1
TGTGCCAGCAGCCAGACTAGCGGTAACACCGGGGAGCTGTTTTTT	CASSQTSGNTGELFF	TRBV3-1/TRBV3-2	TRBJ2-2	15	once	TRBD2
TGTGCCAGCAGCGTAGGGATACGGGAGAACCAGAACGAGCAGTACTTC	CASSVGIRENQNEQYF	TRBV9	TRBJ2-7	16	NA	NA
TGTGCCACCAGCACCCGGACAGGGCGCACCGGGGAGCTGTTTTTT	CATSTRTGRTGELFF	TRBV15	TRBJ2-2	15	NA	TRBD1
TGCGCCAGCAGCCAGAGACAGGATATGACAACTAATGAAAAACTGTTTTTT	CASSQRQDMTTNEKLFF	TRBV4-1	TRBJ1-4	17	NA	NA
TGTGCCAGCAGCCAAGGGGACACCCTCCTGTCACCCCTCCACTTT	CASSQGDTLLSPLHF	TRBV4-2	TRBJ1-6	15	NA	NA
TGCGCCAGCAGCTTGGCTCCGACTAGCGTCTCTACCGGGGAGCTGTTTTTT	CASSLAPTSVSTGELFF	TRBV5-1	TRBJ2-2	17	NA	TRBD2
TGTGCCAGCAGCGCCGGGACATTTTTTACTGAAGCTTTCTTT	CASSAGTFFTEAFF	TRBV9	TRBJ1-1	14	NA	NA
TGTGCCACCAGAGCAACAGGGACCAATGAGCAGTTCTTC	CATRATGTNEQFF	TRBV24-1	TRBJ2-1	13	NA	NA
TGTGCCTGGACCGCCTCCGGGACTAGCGGGAGAATCTACGAGCAGTACTTC	CAWTASGTSGRIYEQYF	TRBV30	TRBJ2-7	17	NA	TRBD2
TGTGCCACCAGCAGAAACCGGGACAGTACAGATACGCAGTATTTT	CATSRNRDSTDTQYF	TRBV15	TRBJ2-3	15	NA	TRBD1
TGTGCCAGTCACAGTTCGGAACACAATGAGCAGTTCTTC	CASHSSEHNEQFF	TRBV19	TRBJ2-1	13	NA	NA
TGCGCCAGCAGCCCGGCAGGGGGCACTGAAGCTTTCTTT	CASSPAGGTEAFF	TRBV5-1	TRBJ1-1	13	NA	TRBD1
TGTGCCACCAGTGATTTGCCGCCGGGACAGGGGGTCTCTGGGGCCAACGTCCTGACTTTC	CATSDLPPGQGVSGANVLTF	TRBV24-1	TRBJ2-6	20	NA	TRBD1